This TCR beta chain was sequenced for a study of PD-1 blockade in classical Hodgkin lymphoma. TCRdb's table, derived via immunoSEQ multiplex PCR, lists solely in-frame clones and lacks some. Of more than 35,000 clones listed, about 86% are singletons. No patient escaped relapse after autologous stem cell transplantation, and brentuximab vedotin exposure varied. This CDR3 has 17 amino acids. Deletions cut 10 bases from V and 7 bases from J, with 26 bases between. Per germline, CDR1 SNHLY and CDR2 FYNNEI. This receptor was identified in a human donor with classical Hodgkin lymphoma. Here the sequenced sample was peripheral blood mononuclear cells (PBMCs), taken before the second cycle of nivolumab. This chain uses TRBV2 with TRBJ1-6; D is undetermined. The CDR3 sequence: CAIHLFQVPGANSPLHF. CDR3 nucleotide sequence: TGTGCCATACACCTATTCCAGGTCCCGGGAGCAAATTCACCCCTCCACTTT.